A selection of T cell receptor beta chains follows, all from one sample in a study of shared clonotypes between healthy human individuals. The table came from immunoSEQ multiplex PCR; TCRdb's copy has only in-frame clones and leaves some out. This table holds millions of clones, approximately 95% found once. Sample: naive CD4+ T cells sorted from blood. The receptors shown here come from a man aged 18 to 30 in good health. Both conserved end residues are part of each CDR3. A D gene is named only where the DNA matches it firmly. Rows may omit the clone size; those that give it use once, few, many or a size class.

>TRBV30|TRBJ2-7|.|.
CAWSLGGASTYF
TGTGCCTGGAGTCTCGGAGGGGCCAGTACGTACTTC
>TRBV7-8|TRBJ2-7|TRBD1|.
CASSRRGSGTGGREQYF
TGTGCCAGCAGCCGAAGGGGGAGCGGGACAGGGGGCCGCGAGCAGTACTTC
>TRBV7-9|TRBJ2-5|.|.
CASSLAGPYQETQYF
TGTGCCAGCAGCTTAGCCGGGCCATACCAAGAGACCCAGTACTTC
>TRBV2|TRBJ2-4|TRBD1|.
CASPPGTGGLGAKNIQYF
TGTGCCTCCCCACCCGGGACAGGAGGATTAGGGGCCAAAAACATTCAGTACTTC
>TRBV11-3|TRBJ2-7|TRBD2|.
CASSLGTSGRAPYEQYF
TGTGCCAGCAGCTTGGGAACTAGCGGGAGGGCCCCCTACGAGCAGTACTTC
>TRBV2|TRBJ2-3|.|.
CASSGRQYPSTDTQYF
TGTGCCAGCAGTGGGAGACAGTACCCTAGCACAGATACGCAGTATTTT
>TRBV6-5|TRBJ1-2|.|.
CATLDGAFYGYTF
TGTGCCACCCTAGATGGGGCATTCTATGGCTACACCTTC
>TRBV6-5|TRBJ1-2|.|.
CASSYSNQLYGYTF
TGTGCCAGCAGTTACTCGAACCAGCTCTATGGCTACACCTTC
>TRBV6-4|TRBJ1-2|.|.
CASSDGRQGDWGYTF
TGTGCCAGCAGTGACGGGCGTCAGGGAGATTGGGGCTACACCTTC
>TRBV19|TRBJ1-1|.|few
CASSSAVNTEAFF
TGTGCCAGTAGTTCCGCAGTGAACACTGAAGCTTTCTTT
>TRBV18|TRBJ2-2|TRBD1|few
CASSSGTGNTGELFF
TGTGCCAGCTCCTCCGGGACAGGGAACACCGGGGAGCTGTTTTTT
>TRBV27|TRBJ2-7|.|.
CASSFKSQIRAPYEQYF
TGTGCCAGCAGCTTCAAATCTCAAATAAGGGCCCCCTACGAGCAGTACTTC
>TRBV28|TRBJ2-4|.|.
CASSRTGGAKNIQYF
TGTGCCAGCAGTCGAACGGGTGGGGCCAAAAACATTCAGTACTTC